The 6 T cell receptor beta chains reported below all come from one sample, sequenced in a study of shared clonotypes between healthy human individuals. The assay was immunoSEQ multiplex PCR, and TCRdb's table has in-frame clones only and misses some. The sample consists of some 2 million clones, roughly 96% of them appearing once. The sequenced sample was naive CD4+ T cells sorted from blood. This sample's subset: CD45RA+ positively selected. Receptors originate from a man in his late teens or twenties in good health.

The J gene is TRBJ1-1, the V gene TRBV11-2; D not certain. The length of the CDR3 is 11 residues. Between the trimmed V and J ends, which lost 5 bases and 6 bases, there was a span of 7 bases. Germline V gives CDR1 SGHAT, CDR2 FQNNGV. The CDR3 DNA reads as TGTGCCAGCAGCCTCCGATCTGAAGCTTTCTTT. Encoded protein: CASSLRSEAFF.

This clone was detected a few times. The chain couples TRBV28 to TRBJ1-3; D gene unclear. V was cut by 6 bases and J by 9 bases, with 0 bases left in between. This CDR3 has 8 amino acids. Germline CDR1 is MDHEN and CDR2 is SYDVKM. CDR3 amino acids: CASSTIYF. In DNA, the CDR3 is TGTGCCAGCAGCACCATATATTTT. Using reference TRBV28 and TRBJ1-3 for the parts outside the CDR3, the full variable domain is DVKVTQSSRYLVKRTGEKVFLECVQDMDHENMFWYRQDPGLGLRLIYFSYDVKMKEKGDIPEGYSVSREKKERFSLILESASTNQTSMYLCASSTIYFGEGSWLTVV.

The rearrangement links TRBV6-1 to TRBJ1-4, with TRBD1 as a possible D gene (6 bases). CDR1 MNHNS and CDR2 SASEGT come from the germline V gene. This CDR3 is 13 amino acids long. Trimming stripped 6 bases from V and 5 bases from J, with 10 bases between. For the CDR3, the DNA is TGTGCCAGCAGCGGACAGACAAATGAAAAACTGTTTTTT. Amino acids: CASSGQTNEKLFF.

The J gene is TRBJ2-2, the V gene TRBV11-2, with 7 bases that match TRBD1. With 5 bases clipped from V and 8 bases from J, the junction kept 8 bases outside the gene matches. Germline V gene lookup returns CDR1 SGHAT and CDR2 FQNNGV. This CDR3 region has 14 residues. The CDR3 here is CASSDRVLAGELFF. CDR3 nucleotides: TGTGCCAGCAGCGACAGGGTTCTTGCAGGGGAGCTGTTTTTT.

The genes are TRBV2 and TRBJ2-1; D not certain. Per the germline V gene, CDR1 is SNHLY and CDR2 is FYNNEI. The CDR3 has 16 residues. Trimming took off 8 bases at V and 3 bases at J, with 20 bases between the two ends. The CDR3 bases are TGTGCCAGCCAATTTAAACAGCCGATGGTCTACAATGAGCAGTTCTTC. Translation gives CASQFKQPMVYNEQFF.

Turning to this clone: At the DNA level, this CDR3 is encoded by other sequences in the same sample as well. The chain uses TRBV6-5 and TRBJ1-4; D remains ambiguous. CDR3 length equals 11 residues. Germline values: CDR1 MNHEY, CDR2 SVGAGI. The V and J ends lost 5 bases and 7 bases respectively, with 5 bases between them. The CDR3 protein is CASSRGEKLFF. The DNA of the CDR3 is TGTGCCAGCAGTCGTGGTGAAAAACTGTTTTTT.